This TCR beta chain was recorded in a study of T cells in Graves' hyperthyroidism and ophthalmopathy. Study-level results: Before onset, ophthalmopathy was predicted by the model a median about 6.2 months earlier. Blood also showed most of the thyroid clonotypes that were expanded above 0.001.

This clonotype was seen repeatedly, ten times or more. What it binds is not known. Calling Graves' hyperthyroidism stable meant ophthalmopathy did not progress within 18 months. The germline gives CDR1 MDHEN, CDR2 SYDVKM. V lost 6 bases and J lost 6; bases outside the gene matches: 6. The CDR3 spans 14 residues. Amplified TCR beta CDR3 regions derived from RNA transcripts. Initially, a first-round RT-PCR of the TCR CDR3 employed the HTBI primer set. TCRdb reprocessed the multiplex PCR reads with MiXCR, giving one entry per CDR3 protein. The sample carries 400,000 to 600,000 distinct CDR3 sequences, less than 25% recorded once.

This rearrangement joins TRBV28 to TRBJ1-5; TRBD1 matches at 9 bases. The clonotype was recovered from a young man with Graves' hyperthyroidism. The material sequenced was blood. The CDR3 DNA reads TGTGCCAGCAGGGGAACAGGGGGCGGTCAGCCCCAGCATTTT. Encoded protein: CASRGTGGGQPQHF.